The 32 T cell receptor beta chains presented below share a single source sample, sequenced in a study of T-cell reconstitution after alpha-beta-depleted transplantation in children (dated by TCRdb to 2015 to 2016). To prepare the library, PCR was applied. Sequencing took place on an Illumina HiSeq 2500. Molecular barcoding was employed in the preparation of TCR libraries, with unique molecular identifiers being used to normalize TCRbeta repertoire quantification. TCRdb reran the public reads through fastp at Q25 and MiXCR, keeping productive beta chains. Each CDR3 protein gets just one entry, which takes the most common genes and DNA from the rows behind it. Present in this sample are roughly 500,000 distinct CDR3 sequences, about 31% of which were seen just once. Roughly 2.5% of the sample comes from the top ten. This specimen consisted of PBMCs from the stem cell graft donor, obtained from the stem cell graft. The receptors stem from a human donor who donated a stem cell graft to a child with aplastic anemia.

This chain uses TRBV12-3 or TRBV12-4 with TRBJ2-7; 7 bases agree with TRBD1. The CDR3 runs to 14 residues. After removal of 6 bases from V and 2 bases from J, the junction contained 7 bases not matched to a gene. The CDR3 coding sequence is TGTGCCAGCAGCATGGACAGGCCCCCCTACGAGCAGTACTTC. This gives the protein CASSMDRPPYEQYF.

This clonotype appeared a few times. This chain uses TRBV20-1 with TRBJ1-2; D not certain. Germline lookup yields CDR1 DFQATT and CDR2 SNEGSKA (reference sequence). The V gene lost 5 bases and the J gene lost 0 bases, with 13 bases spanning the gap. The CDR3 is 14 amino acids. The CDR3 reads CSAPPGSPNYGYTF. The CDR3 coding sequence is TGCAGTGCTCCCCCGGGCAGCCCTAACTATGGCTACACCTTC.

The rearrangement uses TRBV29-1 and TRBJ2-3, with TRBD2 matching 14 bases. The CDR3 is made up of 15 amino acids. CDR1 SQVTM and CDR2 ANQGSEA come from the germline V gene. Unmatched junction bases numbered 8, after V lost 7 bases and J lost 5 bases. The chain's CDR3 is CSATGLAGAQDTQYF. DNA of the CDR3: TGCAGCGCCACGGGACTAGCGGGAGCGCAAGATACGCAGTATTTT.

The chain recombines TRBV29-1 with TRBJ2-5; weak D call: TRBD1 (5 bases). The V gene lost 7 bases and the J gene lost 5 bases, with 11 bases spanning the gap. CDR3 length: 11 residues. Germline V gene sequence: CDR1 SQVTM, CDR2 ANQGSEA. As DNA, the CDR3 is TGCAGCGGGCGGTGGGGCGAGACCCAGTACTTC. This encodes CSGRWGETQYF.

The V call is TRBV28, the J call TRBJ2-3; 10 bases align to TRBD1. CDR1 MDHEN and CDR2 SYDVKM come from the germline V gene. The length of the CDR3 is 15 residues. Trimming took 6 bases from V and 10 from J; bases not matched to a gene: 13. This chain's CDR3 is CASRPRDRGFEPQYF. The CDR3 DNA is TGTGCCAGCAGGCCCCGGGACAGGGGTTTTGAGCCGCAGTATTTT.

This clonotype was observed a few times. The chain carries TRBV7-9 and TRBJ2-1; D remains unclear. The CDR3 sequence is 13 residues long. CDR1 and CDR2 from the germline V gene are SEHNR and FQNEAQ (reference sequence). V lost 0 bases to trimming and J lost 14 bases, with 14 bases between them. The CDR3 DNA reads as TGTGCCAGCAGCTTAGCGGAATTACCAACAAAGTTCTTC. Protein: CASSLAELPTKFF.

The CDR3 sequence is CASRPSGGRAGSEAFF. The CDR3 bases are TGTGCCAGCAGACCTTCAGGGGGCCGGGCGGGGAGTGAAGCTTTCTTT. The chain links TRBV12-3 or TRBV12-4 to TRBJ1-1; 8 bases map to TRBD1. The CDR3 totals 16 residues. V shed 6 bases, J shed 7 bases, and the junction held 16 bases outside the gene matches.

The chain links TRBV7-2 to TRBJ1-1, with D hard to call. Germline lookup yields CDR1 SGHTA and CDR2 FQGNSA. V lost 2 bases and J lost 0, with 13 bases in between. The CDR3 runs 16 residues. CDR3 in amino acids: CASSLTGSQMNTEAFF. As DNA, the CDR3 is TGTGCCAGCAGCTTAACGGGAAGCCAAATGAACACTGAAGCTTTCTTT. The full variable domain, its missing parts supplied by reference TRBV7-2 and TRBJ1-1, is GAGVSQSPSNKVTEKGKDVELRCDPISGHTALYWYRQSLGQGLEFLIYFQGNSAPDKSGLPSDRFSAERTGGSVSTLTIQRTQQEDSAVYLCASSLTGSQMNTEAFFGQGTRLTVV.

This clonotype was seen only a few times. This chain connects TRBV4-2 to TRBJ2-7; D remains ambiguous. The V gene lost 1 base and the J gene lost 5 bases, with 9 bases spanning the gap. Germline loops: CDR1 LGHNA, CDR2 YNFKEQ. This CDR3 is 13 amino acids long. The CDR3 DNA sequence: TGTGCCAGCAGCCAAGCGGGCGGCCACGAGCAGTACTTC. Amino acid sequence: CASSQAGGHEQYF.

In the case of this clonotype: The junction shows a germline mismatch at one end, possibly a read error. The chain carries TRBV7-9 and TRBJ2-5, with 10 bases aligning to TRBD1. Per germline, CDR1 SEHNR and CDR2 FQNEAQ (reference sequence). CDR3 length equals 17 residues. The CDR3 DNA follows: TGTGCCAGCAGCGCCCGATGGGGGACAGGGGATATAGAGACCCAATACTTC. Translation gives CASSARWGTGDIETQYF.

This clonotype has more than one count but fewer than ten. J is TRBJ2-7 and V is TRBV11-2; D may correspond to TRBD1 or TRBD2 (6 bases each). Trimming stripped 0 bases from V and 1 base from J, with 10 bases between. This CDR3 comprises 15 residues. From germline, CDR1 is SGHAT and CDR2 FQNNGV. The CDR3: CASSLDLGGSYEQYV. DNA of the CDR3: TGTGCCAGCAGCTTAGATTTAGGGGGGTCCTACGAGCAGTACGTC.

There are a few counts of this clonotype. The genes are TRBV29-1 and TRBJ1-2, with D possibly matching TRBD1 (6 bases). In germline, CDR1 is SQVTM, CDR2 ANQGSEA. The CDR3 contains 13 residues. Trimming shortened V by 3 bases and J by 4 bases, and 12 bases separated the two germline ends. The CDR3 nucleotides are TGCAGCGTTGAGGGGCAGGGGCCCTATGGCTACACCTTC. It encodes CSVEGQGPYGYTF.

The chain links TRBV2 to TRBJ1-2, with TRBD1 identical over 7 bases. CDR1 SNHLY and CDR2 FYNNEI come from the germline V gene. This CDR3 comprises 13 residues. Unmatched junction bases numbered 8, after V lost 5 bases and J lost 8 bases. The CDR3 sequence: CASSYTGVGGYTF. Written as DNA, the CDR3 is TGTGCCAGCAGTTATACAGGGGTGGGAGGCTACACCTTC.

The genes are TRBV20-1 and TRBJ2-3; a possible D gene is TRBD2 (7 bases). There are 13 residues in the CDR3. The germline V and J ends were trimmed by 6 bases and 5 bases, with 15 bases remaining between them. CDR1 is DFQATT, CDR2 SNEGSKA, per germline (reference sequence). The DNA of the CDR3 is TGCAGTGCCCTTGGGGGGGCGGTAGATACGCAGTATTTT. As protein: CSALGGAVDTQYF.

This clonotype occurred a few times. As DNA, the CDR3 is TGTGCCAGCAGCCCGAATTCGGGGAATCTCGCTGAAGCTTTCTTT. The encoded protein is CASSPNSGNLAEAFF. The V and J genes are TRBV7-9 and TRBJ1-1; D is unresolved. V was clipped by 5 bases and J by 6 bases, with 19 bases between them. The CDR3 is 15 amino acids. From germline, CDR1 is SEHNR and CDR2 FQNEAQ (reference sequence). Combining the CDR3 with reference TRBV7-9 and TRBJ1-1 gives the whole variable domain DTGVSQNPRHKITKRGQNVTFRCDPISEHNRLYWYRQTLGQGPEFLTYFQNEAQLEKSRLLSDRFSAERPKGSFSTLEIQRTEQGDSAMYLCASSPNSGNLAEAFFGQGTRLTVV.

This clonotype has more than one count but fewer than ten. The chain has TRBV7-2 and TRBJ1-2; a weak D match, TRBD1 (5 bases). There are 15 residues in the CDR3. Trimming cost V 0 bases and J 4 bases, with 12 bases left between them. Germline V gene lookup returns CDR1 SGHTA and CDR2 FQGNSA. CDR3 DNA sequence: TGTGCCAGCAGCTTAGCGAACCAGGGCGGCTATGGCTACACCTTC. Its translation is CASSLANQGGYGYTF.

This clonotype showed up just a few times. The chain uses TRBV30 and TRBJ1-3, with D unclear. The CDR3 loop spans 16 amino acids. The V gene lost 3 bases and the J gene lost 2 bases, with 17 bases spanning the gap. Germline CDR1 reads GTSNPN; CDR2 reads SVGIG (reference sequence). CDR3 bases: TGTGCCTGGAGCCTGGGAAGACCTGGTGCTGGAAACACCATATATTTT. It is translated as CAWSLGRPGAGNTIYF.

This clonotype occurred a few times. The rearrangement links TRBV5-1 to TRBJ2-5; 14 nucleotides match TRBD2. This CDR3 region has 17 residues. The germline CDR1 and CDR2 sequences are SGHRS and YFSETQ. V lost 1 base, J lost 3 bases, and 5 bases stayed unmatched. The CDR3 DNA is TGCGCCAGCAGCTTGTTAAAGACTAGCGGGAGGGAAGAGACCCAGTACTTC. Its translation is CASSLLKTSGREETQYF.

This clonotype was observed a few times. An end of the junction does not agree with germline; a read error may underlie this. This chain connects TRBV12-3 or TRBV12-4 to TRBJ2-1; a possible D gene is TRBD2 (6 bases). The CDR3 is made up of 11 amino acids. The CDR3 coding sequence is TGTGCCAGCAGTCTGGGACTGATTGTCGGCTTC. This encodes CASSLGLIVGF.

This clonotype has only a few counts. The gene calls are TRBV9 and TRBJ1-1, with 8 positions matching TRBD1. After removal of 3 bases from V and 6 bases from J, the junction contained 7 bases not matched to a gene. Germline V CDR1 and CDR2: SGDLS, YYNGEE. The CDR3 covers 14 residues. CDR3 sequence: CASSALTGVAEAFF. The CDR3, as DNA: TGTGCCAGCAGCGCCCTGACAGGGGTCGCTGAAGCTTTCTTT.

The rearrangement links TRBV11-2 to TRBJ2-3; 9 bases are shared with TRBD2. Losses at the gene ends were 5 bases for V and 0 bases for J; bases not matched to a gene: 12. The CDR3 loop spans 18 amino acids. Germline assignment: CDR1 SGHAT and CDR2 FQNNGV. CDR3 coding DNA: TGTGCCAGCAGCAGAAAGCAGGGAACTAGCGGGAGCACAGATACGCAGTATTTT. It yields the protein CASSRKQGTSGSTDTQYF. Supplemented by reference TRBV11-2 and TRBJ2-3, the full variable domain reads EAGVAQSPRYKIIEKRQSVAFWCNPISGHATLYWYQQILGQGPKLLIQFQNNGVVDDSQLPKDRFSAERLKGVDSTLKIQPAKLEDSAVYLCASSRKQGTSGSTDTQYFGPGTRLTVL.

Here the CDR3 reads CASSPAGVANYGYTF. DNA of the CDR3: TGTGCCAGCAGTCCCGCAGGAGTTGCGAACTATGGCTACACCTTC. The chain has TRBV27 and TRBJ1-2; unclear D gene. The CDR3 consists of 15 residues. Germline V lookup: CDR1 MNHEY, CDR2 SMNVEV (reference sequence). V was cut by 5 bases and J by 2 bases, with 15 bases left in between.

The V and J genes are TRBV6-2 or TRBV6-3 and TRBJ2-3; D ambiguous. This CDR3 spans 12 amino acids. CDR1 is MNHEY, CDR2 SVGEGT, per germline. V lost 2 bases to trimming and J lost 6 bases, with 6 bases between them. The CDR3 DNA follows: TGTGCCAGCAGTTACCCCCGGGATACGCAGTATTTT. Encoded protein: CASSYPRDTQYF.

The chain is built from TRBV30 and TRBJ1-5; D gene ambiguous. The CDR3 runs to 13 residues. The V gene lost 2 bases and the J gene lost 8 bases, with 13 bases spanning the gap. Looked up from germline, CDR1 is GTSNPN and CDR2 is SVGIG (reference sequence). CDR3 sequence: CAWSNNRAEPQHF. The CDR3 bases are TGTGCCTGGAGTAATAATCGTGCGGAGCCCCAGCATTTT.

The V gene is TRBV10-3, the J gene TRBJ1-2; D perhaps matches TRBD1 (6 bases). The CDR3 is made up of 11 amino acids. Per germline, CDR1 ENHRY and CDR2 SYGVKD. Trimming removed 3 bases at V and 10 bases at J, with 9 bases between. CDR3: CAISDGTFYTF. The CDR3 DNA reads as TGTGCCATCAGTGACGGGACATTCTACACCTTC.

This clonotype was found a few times. The rearrangement uses TRBV5-1 and TRBJ1-1, with D tentatively TRBD1 (6 bases). CDR1 is SGHRS, CDR2 YFSETQ, per germline. The V and J ends lost 4 bases and 1 base respectively, with 11 bases between them. This CDR3 has 14 amino acids. The CDR3, as DNA: TGCGCCAGCAGCACCGACAGGCCGAACACTGAAGCTTTCTTT. As protein: CASSTDRPNTEAFF.

This clonotype has just a few counts. The chain has TRBV6-1 and TRBJ1-4, with D possibly being TRBD1 (6 bases). The CDR3 runs to 15 residues. Germline CDR1 MNHNS, CDR2 SASEGT. V lost 3 bases to trimming and J lost 8 bases, with 16 bases between them. The CDR3 reads CASSEIQGGNEKLFF. CDR3 nucleotide sequence: TGTGCCAGCAGTGAGATACAGGGAGGTAACGAAAAACTGTTTTTT.

The rearrangement joins TRBV2 to TRBJ2-4; 8 bases are shared with TRBD2. The germline V gene has CDR1 SNHLY and CDR2 FYNNEI. CDR3 length: 14 amino acids. J was trimmed by 5 bases and V by 5 bases; bases with no gene match: 5. The CDR3 region has the DNA TGTGCCAGCAGTACCGGGACTAGAGAAAACATTCAGTACTTC. Translation gives CASSTGTRENIQYF.

J is TRBJ1-5 and V is TRBV19; D gene uncertain. This CDR3 contains 14 residues. From germline, CDR1 is LNHDA and CDR2 SQIVND (reference sequence). V was shortened by 10 bases and J by 2 bases, with 15 bases between the two germline ends. The CDR3 reads CATARVSGNQPQHF. The CDR3 bases are TGTGCCACTGCACGGGTTTCAGGCAATCAGCCCCAGCATTTT.

The rearrangement links TRBV27 to TRBJ2-1; 9 bases agree with TRBD2. The junction had 7 bases not matched to a gene; V was cut back by 2 bases and J by 8 bases. The CDR3 contains 15 residues. CDR1 is MNHEY, CDR2 SMNVEV, per germline (reference sequence). CDR3 protein: CASSLRAGGFDEQFF. The CDR3 DNA reads TGTGCCAGCAGTTTACGTGCGGGAGGGTTCGATGAGCAGTTCTTC.

This chain uses TRBV29-1 with TRBJ2-7; D is undetermined. CDR1 SQVTM and CDR2 ANQGSEA come from the germline V gene. This CDR3 comprises 11 residues. The V end was cut by 8 bases, the J end by 1 base, with 9 bases between. The CDR3 spells CSQSGSYEQYF. The CDR3 DNA sequence: TGCAGCCAGTCCGGGTCCTACGAGCAGTACTTC.

Concerning this clonotype: Sequence at one end of the junction differs from germline and may be a read error. The chain links TRBV11-2 to TRBJ2-2; D gene unclear. From germline, CDR1 is SGHAT and CDR2 FQNNGV. The CDR3 runs to 13 residues. The CDR3 loop is CARSPANTGELFF. In nucleotides, the CDR3 is TGTGCCCGCAGCCCGGCGAACACCGGGGAGCTGTTTTTT.